The 27 T cell receptor beta chains given below trace back to one sample, sequenced in a study of T cells in Graves' hyperthyroidism and ophthalmopathy. TCR beta CDR3 regions were amplified from RNA transcripts. During a first-round RT-PCR of the TCR CDR3, the HTBI primer set was used. TCRdb independently ran MiXCR on the multiplex PCR reads; one entry per CDR3 protein. Here the sample spans about 350,000 distinct CDR3 sequences, about a sixth being singletons. The sequenced sample was blood. These receptors all come from a middle-aged woman with Graves' ophthalmopathy.

In this sample, this clonotype turned up many times. This chain uses TRBV6-1 with TRBJ2-5; D not resolved. The germline V gene has CDR1 MNHNS and CDR2 SASEGT. V dropped 7 bases and J dropped 5 bases, with 20 bases sitting between them. The CDR3 is 15 amino acids. CDR3 protein: CASTLPGHGLETQYF. The CDR3 nucleotides read TGTGCCAGCACCCTCCCGGGCCATGGTCTCGAGACCCAGTACTTC.

The chain is built from TRBV5-1 and TRBJ1-2, with D maybe TRBD1 (5 bases). Germline CDR1 reads SGHRS; CDR2 reads YFSETQ. The CDR3 runs to 14 residues. V was clipped by 4 bases and J by 4 bases, with 14 bases between them. In DNA form, the CDR3 reads TGCGCCAGCAGCCCGCCGGGGGATACCTATGGCTACACCTTC. Its translation is CASSPPGDTYGYTF.

This clonotype was observed at least ten times. V gene TRBV6-9 combines with J gene TRBJ1-2; no reliable D call. V lost 11 bases, J lost 1 base, and 8 bases lay in between. This CDR3 region has 11 residues. Germline V gene data show CDR1 as MNHGY and CDR2 as SVAAGI. CDR3: CASRVNYGYTF. CDR3 DNA: TGTGCCTCAAGAGTTAACTATGGCTACACCTTC.

This clonotype was found many times. The chain couples TRBV11-2 to TRBJ2-5; 7 bases are shared with TRBD2. CDR1 and CDR2 from the germline V gene are SGHAT and FQNNGV. The CDR3 covers 16 residues. Unmatched junction bases numbered 8, after V lost 4 bases and J lost 0 bases. This CDR3 is CASSWTGSGYQETQYF. In nucleotides, the CDR3 is TGTGCCAGCAGCTGGACGGGTAGCGGGTACCAAGAGACCCAGTACTTC.

In its sample, this clonotype was seen many times. This chain joins TRBV30 and TRBJ1-1; TRBD1 aligns across 7 bases. Looked up from germline, CDR1 is GTSNPN and CDR2 is SVGIG (reference sequence). V was clipped by 3 bases and J by 8 bases; unmatched bases: 12. The length of the CDR3 is 14 residues. The CDR3 spells CAWRPSPGTVEAFF. The CDR3 DNA sequence: TGTGCCTGGAGACCAAGTCCCGGGACAGTGGAAGCTTTCTTT.

The chain links TRBV6-1 to TRBJ1-5; D is unresolved. With 5 bases removed from V and 0 bases from J, the gap between germline ends came to 8 bases. CDR1 and CDR2 (germline): MNHNS, SASEGT. The CDR3 is 14 amino acids. The CDR3 sequence: CASSSYLSNQPQHF. DNA of the CDR3: TGTGCCAGCAGTAGTTACCTTAGCAATCAGCCCCAGCATTTT.

This chain uses TRBV29-1 with TRBJ1-1; D might be TRBD1 (6 bases). V was cut by 5 bases and J by 0 bases, with 13 bases left in between. The CDR3 extends over 14 amino acids. Germline V gene lookup returns CDR1 SQVTM and CDR2 ANQGSEA. CDR3 DNA: TGCAGCGTTTGGGTGGACAGAATGAACACTGAAGCTTTCTTT. Translated: CSVWVDRMNTEAFF.

This clonotype was observed at least ten times. This chain links TRBV10-3 with TRBJ2-7; 11 bases map to TRBD1. V lost 6 bases to trimming and J lost 4 bases; unmatched junction nucleotides: 8. Per germline, CDR1 ENHRY and CDR2 SYGVKD. The CDR3 is 15 amino acids. CDR3: CAIRGPGTGGYEQYF. The CDR3 DNA reads as TGTGCCATCAGAGGTCCCGGGACAGGGGGTTACGAGCAGTACTTC.

The V call is TRBV3-1, the J call TRBJ2-5; weak D call: TRBD2 (5 bases). The CDR3 runs 14 residues. V shed 3 bases and J shed 3 bases, with 11 bases lying between them. Per the germline V gene, CDR1 is LGHDT and CDR2 is YNNKEL (reference sequence). CDR3 residues: CASSHGISKETQYF. The CDR3 bases are TGTGCCAGCAGCCACGGGATTAGCAAAGAGACCCAGTACTTC.

This clonotype was seen more than once but under ten times. This chain joins TRBV28 and TRBJ1-2, with D hard to call. V dropped 5 bases and J dropped 0 bases, with 13 bases sitting between them. CDR3 length: 15 residues. CDR1 is MDHEN, CDR2 SYDVKM, per germline. The CDR3 is CASSQAGGPNYGYTF. The CDR3 nucleotides read TGTGCCAGCAGTCAAGCCGGCGGTCCTAACTATGGCTACACCTTC.

This clonotype was counted many times. This sequence joins TRBV11-2 and TRBJ2-5, with D unresolved. The CDR3 totals 15 residues. Germline CDR1 is SGHAT and CDR2 is FQNNGV. V was shortened by 5 bases and J by 4 bases, with 17 bases between the two germline ends. The CDR3 nucleotides are TGTGCCAGCAGCCAATCAAGGCCCCCCGGAGAGACCCAGTACTTC. Protein product: CASSQSRPPGETQYF.

This clonotype was detected ten times or more. The V gene is TRBV5-1, the J gene TRBJ2-4; no definite D call. Between the trimmed V and J ends, which lost 0 bases and 5 bases, there was a span of 6 bases. This CDR3 is built from 13 residues. CDR1 is SGHRS, CDR2 YFSETQ, per germline. CDR3 amino acids: CASSLGTENIQYF. Written as DNA, the CDR3 is TGCGCCAGCAGCTTGGGCACGGAAAACATTCAGTACTTC.

The rearrangement uses TRBV29-1 and TRBJ1-1; D call uncertain. The germline V gene has CDR1 SQVTM and CDR2 ANQGSEA. The CDR3 covers 12 residues. Trimming removed 2 bases from V and 1 base from J, with 5 bases in between. The CDR3, as DNA: TGCAGCGTTGAAAGGTCGAACACTGAAGCTTTCTTT. It is translated as CSVERSNTEAFF.

The chain joins TRBV20-1 to TRBJ1-6, with D unresolved. V lost 0 bases to trimming and J lost 0 bases, with 12 bases between them. This CDR3 has 17 amino acids. Germline values: CDR1 DFQATT, CDR2 SNEGSKA (reference sequence). The CDR3 sequence is CSARDPTGSSYNSPLHF. CDR3 bases: TGCAGTGCTAGAGACCCTACCGGGAGCTCCTATAATTCACCCCTCCACTTT.

Ten or more counts support this clonotype. V usage is TRBV18 and J usage is TRBJ2-5; D gene ambiguous. CDR3 length: 13 amino acids. Deletions cut 4 bases from V and 2 bases from J, with 8 bases between. Germline V gene data show CDR1 as KGHSH and CDR2 as LQKENI. CDR3 loop: CASSRVVQETQYF. The CDR3 DNA reads as TGTGCCAGCTCACGCGTCGTACAAGAGACCCAGTACTTC.

Ten or more counts support this clonotype. The genes are TRBV6-1 and TRBJ2-2, with 10 nucleotides matching TRBD2. CDR3 length: 14 amino acids. CDR1 is MNHNS and CDR2 is SASEGT in the germline V gene. V was clipped by 11 bases and J by 4 bases; unmatched bases: 7. The CDR3 DNA reads as TGTGCCGCAACAGCGGGAGGGCTCACCGGGGAGCTGTTTTTT. Its translation: CAATAGGLTGELFF.

This clonotype was counted many times. The chain uses TRBV15 and TRBJ1-5; 7 bases fit TRBD1. With 6 bases clipped from V and 2 bases from J, the junction kept 7 bases outside the gene matches. Germline V gives CDR1 LNHNV, CDR2 YYDKDF (reference sequence). CDR3 length: 15 residues. The CDR3 region is CATREGARGNQPQHF. CDR3 bases: TGTGCCACCAGGGAGGGGGCGCGCGGCAATCAGCCCCAGCATTTT.

This chain connects TRBV6-1 to TRBJ1-2; D uncertain. The germline CDR1 and CDR2 sequences are MNHNS and SASEGT. CDR3 length: 13 amino acids. V lost 7 bases and J 0 bases, leaving 9 bases between the germline ends. In DNA, the CDR3 is TGTGCCAGCACCATGATTTCTAACTATGGCTACACCTTC. Amino acids: CASTMISNYGYTF.

This clonotype has at least ten counts. Possible read error: a much larger clone is one base away. V gene TRBV6-1 combines with J gene TRBJ1-5; tentatively, D is TRBD1 (6 bases). CDR1 and CDR2 from the germline V gene are MNHNS and SASEGT. The CDR3 length is 17 residues. DNA of the CDR3: TGTGCCAGCATCATCCAGGGGTTTTGGGACACTTATCAGCCCCCGCATTTT. It is translated as CASIIQGFWDTYQPPHF.

This clonotype was counted many times. V and J are TRBV12-3 or TRBV12-4 and TRBJ1-3, with D unclear. V was pared by 6 bases and J by 2 bases, with 14 bases between. This CDR3 spans 15 amino acids. DNA of the CDR3: TGTGCCAGCAGCAACCGTCGAGCTACTGGAAACACCATATATTTT. It specifies CASSNRRATGNTIYF.

The chain has TRBV3-1 and TRBJ2-1; D remains ambiguous. The V gene's germline CDR1 is LGHDT and CDR2 YNNKEL (reference sequence). This CDR3 is built from 13 residues. Trimming removed 0 bases at V and 8 bases at J, with 8 bases between. This chain's CDR3 is CASSQEKGYEQFF. DNA of the CDR3: TGTGCCAGCAGCCAAGAAAAAGGATATGAGCAGTTCTTC.

This clonotype was recorded at least ten times. The J gene is TRBJ1-2, the V gene TRBV29-1; a weak D match, TRBD1 (6 bases). The CDR3 extends over 12 amino acids. Germline CDR1 and CDR2: SQVTM and ANQGSEA. V lost 3 bases to trimming and J lost 2 bases, with 7 bases between them. CDR3 residues: CSVDTGNYGYTF. CDR3 nucleotide sequence: TGCAGCGTTGATACAGGGAACTATGGCTACACCTTC.

V is TRBV11-2 and J is TRBJ2-6, with D tentatively TRBD2 (7 bases). CDR1 SGHAT and CDR2 FQNNGV come from the germline V gene. This CDR3 has 19 residues. Deletions cut 5 bases from V and 2 bases from J, with 22 bases between. CDR3 sequence: CASSPRQLGGGAGANVLTF. CDR3 nucleotides: TGTGCCAGCAGCCCACGACAGCTTGGAGGGGGGGCTGGGGCCAACGTCCTGACTTTC.

This clonotype has ten or more counts. This chain uses TRBV10-3 with TRBJ1-1, with D unresolved. Germline CDR1 is ENHRY and CDR2 is SYGVKD. This CDR3 comprises 13 residues. Trimming removed 4 bases from V and 0 bases from J, with 6 bases in between. DNA of the CDR3: TGTGCCATCAGTGTTATCATGAACACTGAAGCTTTCTTT. Its translation is CAISVIMNTEAFF.

This clonotype was detected only a few times. CDR3 protein: CASSPEASGTAYTEAFF. CDR3 nucleotide sequence: TGTGCCAGCAGCCCCGAGGCCTCCGGGACGGCCTACACTGAAGCTTTCTTT. The rearrangement links TRBV12-3 or TRBV12-4 to TRBJ1-1; tentatively, D is TRBD1 (5 bases). The CDR3 has 17 amino acids. V was trimmed by 6 bases and J by 3 bases, leaving 23 bases between them.

This clonotype has at least ten counts. The V call is TRBV25-1, the J call TRBJ2-4; no definite D call. Germline CDR1 MGHDK, CDR2 SYGVNS. V lost 3 bases, J lost 1 base, and 13 bases lay in between. The CDR3 sequence is 16 residues long. DNA of the CDR3: TGTGCCAGCAGTGATGTTGCCCTCGGTGCCAAAAACATTCAGTACTTC. Protein sequence: CASSDVALGAKNIQYF.

This clonotype has ten or more counts. A much larger clone lies one base from this, so it may be a read error. The chain joins TRBV6-2 or TRBV6-3 to TRBJ2-7; weak D call: TRBD1 (5 bases). Germline lookup yields CDR1 MNHEY and CDR2 SVGEGT. CDR3 size: 16 residues. The CDR3 bases are TGTGCCAGCAGTTACTCTGGGGCGGTGAGATCCTACGAGCAGTGCTTC. Protein: CASSYSGAVRSYEQCF.